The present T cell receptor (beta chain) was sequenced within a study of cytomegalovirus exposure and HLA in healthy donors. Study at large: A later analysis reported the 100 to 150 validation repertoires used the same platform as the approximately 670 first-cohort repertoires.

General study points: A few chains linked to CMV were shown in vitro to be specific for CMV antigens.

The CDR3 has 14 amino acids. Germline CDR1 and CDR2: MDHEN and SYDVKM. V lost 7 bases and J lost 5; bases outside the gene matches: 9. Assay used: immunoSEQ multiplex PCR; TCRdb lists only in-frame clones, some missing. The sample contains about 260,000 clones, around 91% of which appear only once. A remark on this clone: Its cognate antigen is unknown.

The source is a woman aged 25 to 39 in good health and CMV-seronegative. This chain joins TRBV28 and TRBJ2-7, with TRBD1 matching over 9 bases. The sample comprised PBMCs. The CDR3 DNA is TGTGCCAGCACGGTGGGACAGGGAGGCGACGAGCAGTACTTC. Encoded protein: CASTVGQGGDEQYF.